This T cell receptor beta chain was obtained from a study of T cells in Graves' hyperthyroidism and ophthalmopathy. In its sample, this clonotype was seen many times. Ahead of any ophthalmopathy symptoms, the blood sample was obtained at the first diagnosis of hyperthyroidism. Amplified TCR beta CDR3 regions derived from RNA transcripts. The HTBI primer set drove a first-round RT-PCR of the TCR CDR3. One entry per CDR3 protein results from TCRdb running MiXCR on the multiplex PCR reads. The sample includes around 400,000 distinct CDR3 sequences, about 15% of them seen just once. The TCR originated in a woman aged 18-30 years with Graves' hyperthyroidism that later progressed to Graves' ophthalmopathy. The specimen sequenced was blood.

The CDR3 DNA reads as TGCAGTGCTAGACCGGACAGGGTTCAGTTCTTC. This gives the protein CSARPDRVQFF. The V gene is TRBV20-1, the J gene TRBJ2-1, with TRBD1 matching over 8 bases. The CDR3 totals 11 residues. In germline, CDR1 is DFQATT, CDR2 SNEGSKA (reference sequence). The V and J ends lost 2 bases and 13 bases, in that order; junction bases with no gene match: 4.